A single sample is the source of the 11 T cell receptor beta chains below, sequenced in a study of human thymus T cells. Assay: immunoSEQ multiplex PCR; the TCRdb copy retains only in-frame clones and omits some. Of some 57,000 clones listed, approximately 95% are singletons. Sequencing used blood. The receptors originated from a boy in the first two years of life with a congenital heart defect but otherwise immunologically healthy.

The rearrangement joins TRBV19 to TRBJ1-1; D ambiguous. The CDR3 covers 15 residues. Trimming cost V 2 bases and J 1 base, with 11 bases left between them. Germline CDR1 and CDR2: LNHDA and SQIVND (reference sequence). The CDR3 DNA reads TGTGCCAGTAGTATAATCGATCAGCCGAACACTGAAGCTTTCTTT. The encoded protein is CASSIIDQPNTEAFF.

The DNA of the CDR3 is TGTGCCAGCAGTGAACAGGGTACATCTGGAAACACCATATATTTT. Protein product: CASSEQGTSGNTIYF. The V gene is TRBV6-1, the J gene TRBJ1-3; possibly TRBD1 for D (5 bases). The V gene's germline CDR1 is MNHNS and CDR2 SASEGT. V was trimmed by 2 bases and J by 1 base, leaving 9 bases between them. This CDR3 region has 15 residues.

The J gene is TRBJ2-7, the V gene TRBV7-2; no firm D call. The CDR3 is made up of 13 amino acids. With 4 bases removed from V and 4 bases from J, the gap between germline ends came to 11 bases. In germline, CDR1 is SGHTA, CDR2 FQGNSA. CDR3 protein: CASSSQDPYEQYF. The DNA of the CDR3 is TGTGCCAGCAGCTCCCAAGACCCGTACGAGCAGTACTTC.

The chain joins TRBV7-2 to TRBJ2-7, with TRBD2 matching over 8 bases. After removal of 1 base from V and 2 bases from J, the junction contained 4 bases not matched to a gene. Germline V gene data show CDR1 as SGHTA and CDR2 as FQGNSA. CDR3 length equals 15 residues. CDR3 DNA sequence: TGTGCCAGCAGCTTAGATGGCGGGGGGCCCTACGAGCAGTACTTC. Residues: CASSLDGGGPYEQYF.

The rearrangement joins TRBV7-8 to TRBJ2-5; D may be TRBD1 (5 bases). Germline CDR1 and CDR2: SGHVS and FQNEAQ. Trimming left V 2 bases short and J 6 bases short, with 10 bases between. CDR3 length: 13 residues. The CDR3 region is CASSLNPGKTQYF. The CDR3 DNA reads TGTGCCAGCAGCTTAAACCCAGGGAAGACCCAGTACTTC.

J is TRBJ1-4 and V is TRBV21-1. TRBV21-1 is designated a pseudogene. CDR3 length equals 15 residues. DNA for the CDR3: TGTGCCAGCAGCAAACTACAAGCAACTAATGAAAAACTGTTTTTT. This encodes CASSKLQATNEKLFF.

The rearrangement links TRBV10-2 to TRBJ2-7; D is tentatively TRBD1 or TRBD2 (5 bases each). Germline lookup yields CDR1 WSHSY and CDR2 SAAADI. The CDR3 is 16 amino acids. Trimming shortened V by 2 bases and J by 1 base, and 15 bases separated the two germline ends. The DNA for the CDR3 is TGCGCCAGCAGTGAGGTTGACGGGGCAAGGTCCTACGAGCAGTACTTC. Protein: CASSEVDGARSYEQYF.

This clone was observed a single time. The V and J genes are TRBV4-1 and TRBJ2-3, with 12 bases matching TRBD2. Germline CDR1 reads MGHRA; CDR2 reads YSYEKL. The CDR3 spans 16 residues. V shed 7 bases, J shed 5 bases, and the junction held 10 bases outside the gene matches. Here the CDR3 reads CASTLLAGGQRDTQYF. CDR3 bases: TGCGCCAGCACCCTCCTAGCGGGGGGGCAGAGAGATACGCAGTATTTT.

The rearrangement uses TRBV18 and TRBJ2-3; 9 positions match TRBD2. Germline V CDR1 and CDR2: KGHSH, LQKENI. The CDR3 is 16 amino acids. Trimming removed 8 bases from V and 10 bases from J; junction bases left unmatched: 19. The CDR3 spells CASAPQKASGVPAQYF. CDR3 DNA sequence: TGTGCCAGCGCCCCACAGAAGGCTAGCGGGGTTCCGGCGCAGTATTTT. Full variable domain (outside the CDR3, taken from reference TRBV18 and TRBJ2-3): NAGVMQNPRHLVRRRGQEARLRCSPMKGHSHVYWYRQLPEEGLKFMVYLQKENIIDESGMPKERFSAEFPKEGPSILRIQQVVRGDSAAYFCASAPQKASGVPAQYFGPGTRLTVL.

The CDR3 region has the DNA TGTGCCAGCAGCTCCCTGCGAGGGGCGGTTGAAGCTTTCTTT. Translation gives CASSSLRGAVEAFF. The chain links TRBV5-6 to TRBJ1-1; D might be TRBD1 (5 bases). The CDR3 runs 14 residues. CDR1 is SGHDT and CDR2 is YYEEEE in the germline V gene. Trimming removed 3 bases from V and 7 bases from J, with 16 bases in between.

This clone was found once. V gene TRBV5-4 combines with J gene TRBJ2-5, with TRBD1 as a possible D gene (6 bases). This CDR3 spans 14 amino acids. Germline loops: CDR1 SGHNT, CDR2 YYREEE (reference sequence). V was pared by 4 bases and J by 3 bases, with 13 bases between. The CDR3 DNA is TGTGCCAGCAGCACCTTATCAGGGGAAGAGACCCAGTACTTC. Its protein product is CASSTLSGEETQYF.